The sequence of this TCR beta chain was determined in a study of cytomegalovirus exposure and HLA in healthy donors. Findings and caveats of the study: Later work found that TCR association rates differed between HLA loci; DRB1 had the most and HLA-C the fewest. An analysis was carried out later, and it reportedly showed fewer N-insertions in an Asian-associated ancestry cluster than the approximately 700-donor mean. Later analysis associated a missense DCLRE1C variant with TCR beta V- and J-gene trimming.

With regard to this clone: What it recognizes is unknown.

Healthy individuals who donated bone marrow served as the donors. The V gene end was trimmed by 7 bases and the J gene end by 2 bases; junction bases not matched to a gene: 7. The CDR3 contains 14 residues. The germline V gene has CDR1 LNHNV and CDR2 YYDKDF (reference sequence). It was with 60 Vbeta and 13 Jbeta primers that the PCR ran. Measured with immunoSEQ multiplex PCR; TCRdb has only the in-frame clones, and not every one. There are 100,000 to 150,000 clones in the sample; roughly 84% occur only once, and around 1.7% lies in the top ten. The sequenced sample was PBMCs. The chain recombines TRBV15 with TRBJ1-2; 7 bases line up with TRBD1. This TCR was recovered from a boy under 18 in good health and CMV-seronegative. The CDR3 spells CATTRDRSNYGYTF. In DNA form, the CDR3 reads TGTGCCACCACCAGGGACAGATCCAACTATGGCTACACCTTC.